This is a list of T cell receptor beta chains from one sample in a study of cytomegalovirus exposure and HLA in healthy donors. The assay was immunoSEQ multiplex PCR, and TCRdb's table has in-frame clones only and misses some. Found here are about 200,000 clones, approximately 80% of them singletons; the top ten hold roughly 1.6%. Sequenced material: PBMCs. The source is a man aged 50 or older in good health and CMV-seronegative. CDR3s include the opening cysteine and the closing phenylalanine or tryptophan. D genes are given only for firm matches. Only part of the rows carry a size: once, few, many, or a class if the clone is expanded.

d_call j_call clone_size v_call cdr3_aa cdr3_nt
NA TRBJ1-5 NA TRBV19 CASRRGGQGNQPQHF TGTGCCAGCCGCCGGGGGGGTCAGGGCAATCAGCCCCAGCATTTT
NA TRBJ1-2 NA TRBV6-9 CASTDLRENYGYTF TGTGCCAGCACCGACCTCAGGGAAAACTATGGCTACACCTTC
TRBD2 TRBJ2-5 NA TRBV29-1 CSVGVGGETQYF TGCAGCGTGGGGGTGGGGGGGGAGACCCAGTACTTC
NA TRBJ2-7 NA TRBV5-6 CASSLGAYYEQYF TGTGCCAGCAGCCTGGGAGCTTACTACGAGCAGTACTTC
TRBD2 TRBJ2-2 NA TRBV11-2 CASSSGIGLAGGNTGELFF TGTGCCAGCAGCTCCGGAATTGGGCTAGCGGGAGGGAACACCGGGGAGCTGTTTTTT
NA TRBJ2-1 once TRBV28 CATTNGFTNEQFF TGTGCCACTACGAACGGGTTCACCAATGAGCAGTTCTTC
NA TRBJ1-1 NA TRBV2 CASSADRQAFF TGTGCCAGCAGTGCCGACAGACAAGCTTTCTTT
TRBD1 TRBJ1-5 NA TRBV28 CASRHRGPPDPYSNQPQHF TGTGCCAGCAGGCATAGGGGGCCCCCGGACCCTTATAGCAATCAGCCCCAGCATTTT
NA TRBJ2-1 NA TRBV6-4 CASSDYGSGNEQFF TGTGCCAGCAGTGACTACGGGAGTGGCAATGAGCAGTTCTTC
TRBD1 TRBJ1-2 NA TRBV4-2 CASSTWTGLNYGYTF TGTGCCAGCAGCACTTGGACAGGGCTAAACTATGGCTACACCTTC
TRBD2 TRBJ2-1 NA TRBV6-5 CASSSLAGSSYNEQFF TGTGCCAGCAGTTCTTTAGCGGGGAGCTCCTACAATGAGCAGTTCTTC
TRBD2 TRBJ2-7 few TRBV15 CATSREGGSDEQYF TGTGCCACCAGCAGAGAAGGCGGGAGCGACGAGCAGTACTTC
TRBD1 TRBJ1-2 NA TRBV29-1 CSVERDSYDYGYTF TGCAGCGTTGAAAGGGACAGCTACGACTATGGCTACACCTTC
TRBD1 TRBJ1-2 NA TRBV6-1 CASIRTGGSYGYTF TGTGCCAGCATTCGGACAGGGGGTTCGTATGGCTACACCTTC
TRBD1 TRBJ1-1 NA TRBV5-6 CASSEAGTGGITEAFF TGTGCCAGCAGCGAAGCCGGGACAGGGGGCATCACTGAAGCTTTCTTT
NA TRBJ2-3 NA TRBV4-1 CASSLTGPYSTDTQYF TGCGCCAGCAGCCTCACAGGGCCTTACAGCACAGATACGCAGTATTTT
NA TRBJ1-5 NA TRBV6-5 CASSYSSVRGPQHF TGTGCCAGCAGTTACTCATCGGTTCGGGGGCCCCAGCATTTT
NA TRBJ2-2 NA TRBV11-2 CASSLDGSRTGELFF TGTGCCAGCAGCTTAGACGGGAGCCGCACCGGGGAGCTGTTTTTT
NA TRBJ1-6 NA TRBV27 CASSSSDLSPLHF TGTGCCAGCAGTTCCTCCGACTTGTCACCCCTCCACTTT
TRBD1 TRBJ2-1 NA TRBV18 CASSSRGQGNYNEQFF TGTGCCAGCTCATCGAGGGGACAGGGTAATTACAATGAGCAGTTCTTC
NA TRBJ2-7 NA TRBV6-5 CASRQGLSYEQYF TGTGCCAGCAGGCAGGGGCTATCCTACGAGCAGTACTTC
NA TRBJ1-2 few TRBV5-1 CASSYFGGGGRYYGYTF TGCGCCAGCAGCTACTTCGGTGGCGGGGGGAGATACTATGGCTACACCTTC
NA TRBJ2-7 NA TRBV13 CASSPGQGRGFEQYF TGTGCCAGCAGCCCAGGTCAGGGGCGAGGTTTCGAGCAGTACTTC
NA TRBJ2-6 few TRBV28 CASSSSKSVSGANVLTF TGTGCCAGCAGTTCATCGAAAAGCGTCTCTGGGGCCAACGTCCTGACTTTC
TRBD2 TRBJ2-1 NA TRBV4-1 CASSQESAGALDEQFF TGCGCCAGCAGCCAAGAAAGTGCGGGAGCGTTGGATGAGCAGTTCTTC
TRBD2 TRBJ2-5 once TRBV5-1 CASSLTSGGAETQYF TGCGCCAGCAGCCTCACTAGCGGAGGCGCAGAGACCCAGTACTTC
TRBD2 TRBJ2-7 few TRBV11-2 CASSPGWSGSVDEQYF TGTGCCAGCAGCCCTGGTTGGAGCGGGAGTGTCGACGAGCAGTACTTC
TRBD2 TRBJ2-1 NA TRBV5-1 CASSSGLAPSYNEQFF TGCGCCAGCAGCTCCGGACTAGCACCTTCCTACAATGAGCAGTTCTTC
TRBD1 TRBJ2-6 NA TRBV5-1 CASSLGTGTGANVLTF TGCGCCAGCAGCTTGGGGACAGGGACTGGGGCCAACGTCCTGACTTTC
NA TRBJ1-3 NA TRBV6-4 CASSGTTRHARENTIYF TGTGCCAGCAGCGGAACCACCCGACATGCCAGAGAAAACACCATATATTTT
TRBD1 TRBJ2-2 few TRBV11-2 CASSLSGIGTGGHGELFF TGTGCCAGCAGCCTGTCCGGTATAGGGACAGGGGGTCACGGGGAGCTGTTTTTT
NA TRBJ2-7 NA TRBV7-9 CASSFDLDSRYYEQYF TGTGCCAGCAGCTTCGACCTGGACAGTCGGTATTACGAGCAGTACTTC
NA TRBJ2-7 NA TRBV18 CASSPTKTPGEQYF TGTGCCAGCTCACCGACAAAAACCCCTGGCGAGCAGTACTTC
TRBD1 TRBJ2-3 once TRBV7-9 CASSQQTGVLTDTQYF TGTGCCAGCAGTCAGCAGACAGGGGTGTTGACAGATACGCAGTATTTT
NA TRBJ1-1 once TRBV5-1 CASSLARLGPNTEAFF TGCGCCAGCAGCTTGGCCAGGCTGGGCCCGAACACTGAAGCTTTCTTT
TRBD2 TRBJ2-7 NA TRBV6-6 CASSPPTSGAYEQYF TGTGCCAGCAGTCCACCGACTAGCGGGGCCTACGAGCAGTACTTC
TRBD2 TRBJ2-7 NA TRBV11-2 CASSRTGLDSYEQYF TGTGCCAGCAGCCGCACGGGACTAGACTCCTACGAGCAGTACTTC
NA TRBJ1-2 NA TRBV7-9 CASSSRQRNYGYTF TGTGCCAGCAGCTCCCGACAAAGAAACTATGGCTACACCTTC
NA TRBJ2-7 few TRBV11-1 CASSLTTYEQYF TGTGCCAGCAGCCTAACCACCTACGAGCAGTACTTC
TRBD2 TRBJ2-7 NA TRBV27 CASSLSSSGRPYEQYF TGTGCCAGCAGTTTATCGAGCAGCGGGAGGCCCTACGAGCAGTACTTC
NA TRBJ2-7 NA TRBV5-6 CASSLVRAYEQYF TGTGCCAGCAGCTTGGTGAGGGCCTACGAGCAGTACTTC
NA TRBJ1-5 NA TRBV2 CASSDSDSLGNQPQHF TGTGCCAGCAGTGATTCTGACAGCTTGGGCAATCAGCCCCAGCATTTT
TRBD1 TRBJ2-7 once TRBV27 CASRQGWLDEQYF TGTGCCAGCAGACAGGGGTGGTTGGACGAGCAGTACTTC
NA TRBJ1-1 few TRBV19 CASSIGWEATEAFF TGTGCCAGTAGTATAGGATGGGAGGCCACTGAAGCTTTCTTT
NA TRBJ1-1 NA TRBV7-2 CASSLKRTAMNTEAFF TGTGCCAGCAGTTTAAAAAGGACAGCAATGAACACTGAAGCTTTCTTT
NA TRBJ1-3 NA TRBV7-2 CASSPGGLAGNTIYF TGTGCCAGCAGCCCGGGGGGCCTGGCTGGAAACACCATATATTTT
NA TRBJ1-3 NA TRBV27 CASSYSGSGNTIYF TGTGCCAGCAGTTACAGTGGAAGTGGAAACACCATATATTTT
TRBD1 TRBJ2-7 NA TRBV27 CASSSTGVGNEQYF TGTGCCAGCAGTTCTACAGGGGTGGGCAACGAGCAGTACTTC
TRBD2 TRBJ2-3 NA TRBV2 CASRASGLTDTQYF TGTGCCAGCAGGGCTAGCGGCCTCACAGATACGCAGTATTTT
NA TRBJ1-2 NA TRBV2 CASTPVVETGYTF TGTGCCAGCACCCCCGTCGTGGAGACGGGCTACACCTTC
TRBD1 TRBJ1-1 NA TRBV19 CASTDRGFTEAFF TGTGCCAGTACAGACAGGGGTTTCACTGAAGCTTTCTTT